This T cell receptor (beta chain) was identified in a study of CD8 T cells in ankylosing spondylitis. Via MiXCR, TCRdb re-called the 5' RACE reads, giving one row per CDR3 protein. The table records hundreds of thousands of distinct CDR3 sequences, around 11% of them present only once. V was pared by 3 bases and J by 8 bases, with 14 bases of the junction left unmatched. Germline loops: CDR1 DFQATT, CDR2 SNEGSKA (reference sequence). The CDR3 has 17 amino acids. Regarding the study as a whole: Several highly homologous variants formed a TCR beta motif that appeared characteristic of ankylosing spondylitis blood.

This clonotype was counted only a few times. The target antigen is unknown. The chain employs TRBV20-1 and TRBJ1-4; TRBD1 matches at 11 bases. The TCR originated in a male donor with ankylosing spondylitis. Sequenced sample: blood, either unsorted or a sorted T cell fraction (not recorded which). CDR3 sequence reads: CSASRTGGLLRGEKLFF. The CDR3 DNA follows: TGCAGTGCTAGTAGGACAGGGGGCCTCCTCAGGGGCGAAAAACTGTTTTTT.